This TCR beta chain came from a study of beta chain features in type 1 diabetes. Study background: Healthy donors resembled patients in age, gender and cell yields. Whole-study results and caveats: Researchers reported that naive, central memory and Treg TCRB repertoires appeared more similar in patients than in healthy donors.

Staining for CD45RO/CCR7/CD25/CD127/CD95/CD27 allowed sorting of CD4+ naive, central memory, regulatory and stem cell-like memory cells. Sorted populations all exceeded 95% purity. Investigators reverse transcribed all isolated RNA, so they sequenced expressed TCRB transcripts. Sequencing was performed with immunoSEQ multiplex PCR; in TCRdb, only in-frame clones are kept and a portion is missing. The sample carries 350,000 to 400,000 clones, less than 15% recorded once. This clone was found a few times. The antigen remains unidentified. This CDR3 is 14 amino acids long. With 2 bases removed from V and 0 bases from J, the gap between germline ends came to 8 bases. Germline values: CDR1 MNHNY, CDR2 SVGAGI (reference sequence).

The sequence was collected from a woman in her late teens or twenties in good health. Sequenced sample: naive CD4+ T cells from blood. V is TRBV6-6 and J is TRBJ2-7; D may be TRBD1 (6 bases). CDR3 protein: CASSYGTSSYEQYF. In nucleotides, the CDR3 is TGTGCCAGCAGTTACGGGACATCCTCCTACGAGCAGTACTTC.